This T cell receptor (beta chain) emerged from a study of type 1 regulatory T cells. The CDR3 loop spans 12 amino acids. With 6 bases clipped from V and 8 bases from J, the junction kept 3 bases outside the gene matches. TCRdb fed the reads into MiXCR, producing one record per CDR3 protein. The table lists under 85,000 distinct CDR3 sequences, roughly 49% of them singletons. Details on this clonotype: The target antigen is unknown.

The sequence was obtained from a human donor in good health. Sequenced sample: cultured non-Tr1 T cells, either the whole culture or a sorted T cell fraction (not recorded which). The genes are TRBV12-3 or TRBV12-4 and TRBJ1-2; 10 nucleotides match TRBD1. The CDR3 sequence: CASRGQGIGYTF. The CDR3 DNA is TGTGCCAGCAGGGGACAGGGGATAGGCTACACCTTC.